The clone carrying this T cell receptor beta chain has ten or more counts. Each hyperthyroidism patient was newly diagnosed, with under 2 months' duration, and aged 18 to 65. Patients were excluded if they had other autoimmune diseases or uncontrolled infections, and likewise if pregnancy or lactation applied. The V end lost 3 bases, the J end lost 8 bases, and 10 bases lay between the germline ends. This CDR3 comprises 13 residues. This record comes from a study of Graves' ophthalmopathy and Graves' hyperthyroidism. About the study: Peripheral blood sampling preceded any treatment and occurred at initial diagnosis.

The study amplified TCR beta CDR3 regions using RNA transcripts. First-round RT-PCR with HTBI primers preceded a second-round multiplex PCR. TCRdb recomputed calls from the multiplex PCR reads with MiXCR, one row per CDR3 protein. The repertoire includes fewer than 650,000 distinct CDR3 sequences, 20% to 25% of them detected once, and more than 5.5% sits in the top ten. The rearrangement joins TRBV12-3 or TRBV12-4 to TRBJ2-2; D ambiguous. Specimen: peripheral blood. This clonotype was sampled from a woman younger than 30 with stable Graves' hyperthyroidism. Some clones in this sample may be carry-over from other donors' samples. For the CDR3, the DNA is TGTGCCAGCAGTTTCCCCAGTTCTGGGGAGCTGTTTTTT. Its translation is CASSFPSSGELFF.